The 32 T cell receptor beta chains presented below share a single source sample, sequenced in a study of PD-L1 blockade in urothelial cancer. Clones were read by immunoSEQ multiplex PCR, and TCRdb kept only the in-frame ones, dropping some. Of 33,000 or so clones in the sample, roughly four fifths were seen once. The sample consisted of PBMCs, taken around atezolizumab (anti-PD-L1) treatment. The receptors were sampled from a man between 65 and 80 years old with urothelial cancer.

The chain combines TRBV7-9 with TRBJ2-5; 8 nucleotides agree with TRBD2. Per the germline V gene, CDR1 is SEHNR and CDR2 is FQNEAQ (reference sequence). The V gene end was trimmed by 5 bases and the J gene end by 5 bases; junction bases not matched to a gene: 4. CDR3 length equals 13 residues. The CDR3 is CASSPRGGETQYF. CDR3 DNA: TGTGCCAGCAGCCCACGGGGGGGGGAGACCCAGTACTTC.

The chain recombines TRBV4-3 with TRBJ2-7; 7 positions match TRBD1. Germline V gene sequence: CDR1 LGHNA, CDR2 YSLEER. This CDR3 has 13 amino acids. Germline trimming cut 1 base from V and 6 bases from J; bases unmatched to any gene: 3. CDR3 protein: CASSQGYRGEQYF. The CDR3 bases are TGCGCCAGCAGCCAAGGATACAGGGGCGAGCAGTACTTC.

The rearrangement uses TRBV4-3 and TRBJ1-1; D remains unclear. The CDR3 is 14 amino acids. With 4 bases removed from V and 3 bases from J, the gap between germline ends came to 12 bases. The V gene's germline CDR1 is LGHNA and CDR2 YSLEER. The CDR3 loop reads CASSLQAGYTEAFF. CDR3 sequence (DNA): TGCGCCAGCAGCCTCCAGGCAGGATACACTGAAGCTTTCTTT.

The gene calls are TRBV28 and TRBJ1-1; a weak D match, TRBD1 (5 bases). Germline-derived CDR1 and CDR2 are MDHEN and SYDVKM. The CDR3 totals 16 residues. V was trimmed by 2 bases and J by 6 bases, leaving 19 bases between them. The DNA for the CDR3 is TGTGCCAGCAGTTTACCCTCGACTAGGGGCCCCCCTGAAGCTTTCTTT. Translating gives CASSLPSTRGPPEAFF.

The rearrangement links TRBV30 to TRBJ1-5; 9 nucleotides match TRBD1. The CDR3 runs 17 residues. J was trimmed by 4 bases and V by 1 base; bases with no gene match: 11. The germline gives CDR1 GTSNPN, CDR2 SVGIG (reference sequence). CDR3 loop: CAWSEVGQGFRNQPQHF. The CDR3 region has the DNA TGTGCCTGGAGTGAGGTGGGACAGGGTTTCAGGAATCAGCCCCAGCATTTT.

This clone was seen only once. V and J are TRBV6-6 and TRBJ1-1, with TRBD1 matching 8 bases. Trimming took 5 bases from V and 12 from J; bases not matched to a gene: 8. The CDR3 is 12 amino acids. CDR1 MNHNY and CDR2 SVGAGI come from the germline V gene (reference sequence). The DNA of the CDR3 is TGTGCCAGCAGTCCGGACAGGGAGGTATCTTTCTTT. It yields the protein CASSPDREVSFF.

The V call is TRBV7-3, the J call TRBJ2-3, with TRBD2 matching over 9 bases. Germline values: CDR1 SGHTA, CDR2 FQGTGA. The CDR3 covers 16 residues. Trimming at V came to 5 bases and at J to 0 bases, leaving 6 bases not matched to a gene. The chain's CDR3 is CASSPRAGGSTDTQYF. The CDR3 region has the DNA TGTGCCAGCAGCCCCCGAGCGGGGGGCAGCACAGATACGCAGTATTTT. The full variable domain, its missing parts supplied by reference TRBV7-3 and TRBJ2-3, is GAGVSQTPSNKVTEKGKYVELRCDPISGHTALYWYRQSLGQGPEFLIYFQGTGAADDSGLPNDRFFAVRPEGSVSTLKIQRTERGDSAVYLCASSPRAGGSTDTQYFGPGTRLTVL.

The J gene is TRBJ1-2, the V gene TRBV29-1; D call uncertain. V lost 3 bases, J lost 0 bases, and 11 bases lay in between. In germline, CDR1 is SQVTM, CDR2 ANQGSEA. The CDR3 contains 14 residues. For the CDR3, the DNA is TGCAGCGTTGAGGGAGTAGGCTCTAACTATGGCTACACCTTC. Its protein product is CSVEGVGSNYGYTF.

This clone has only one observation. This chain uses TRBV30 with TRBJ1-4; D is undetermined. There are 13 residues in the CDR3. Trimming took 2 bases from V and 3 from J, leaving 7 bases between them. CDR1 and CDR2 (germline): GTSNPN, SVGIG (reference sequence). CDR3 protein: CAWSSGPNEKLFF. CDR3 DNA sequence: TGTGCCTGGAGTTCAGGTCCTAATGAAAAACTGTTTTTT.

The genes are TRBV5-1 and TRBJ1-4; TRBD1 aligns across 7 bases. After removal of 3 bases from V and 7 bases from J, the junction contained 6 bases not matched to a gene. The germline gives CDR1 SGHRS, CDR2 YFSETQ. The CDR3 contains 14 residues. This CDR3 is CASSSTGVGEKLFF. The CDR3 coding sequence is TGCGCCAGCAGCTCCACAGGGGTCGGTGAAAAACTGTTTTTT.

V usage is TRBV5-1 and J usage is TRBJ2-5; TRBD2 matches 13 bases. The junction had 7 bases not matched to a gene; V was cut back by 4 bases and J by 4 bases. CDR1 SGHRS and CDR2 YFSETQ come from the germline V gene. The CDR3 loop spans 16 amino acids. DNA for the CDR3: TGCGCCAGCAGCCACGGACTAGCGGGAGAAGGAGAGACCCAGTACTTC. Protein product: CASSHGLAGEGETQYF.

This clone appeared a few times. The rearrangement links TRBV21-1 to TRBJ1-1; TRBD1, the table's D call, lacks a check against the DNA. TRBV21-1 is labeled a pseudogene. The CDR3 length is 17 residues. The CDR3: CASSSLGTGWRLTEAFF. The CDR3 coding sequence is TGTGCCAGCAGTAGTCTGGGGACAGGGTGGCGGTTGACTGAAGCTTTCTTT.

The rearrangement joins TRBV9 to TRBJ1-1; the D gene is possibly TRBD1 (5 bases). The CDR3 sequence is 15 residues long. The ends were cut back, 0 bases at V and 4 bases at J, with 13 bases in the middle. Germline values: CDR1 SGDLS, CDR2 YYNGEE. CDR3 nucleotide sequence: TGTGCCAGCAGCGTAGTAAGGGGTGGGGCCACTGAAGCTTTCTTT. Residues: CASSVVRGGATEAFF.

V and J are TRBV7-6 and TRBJ2-2, with 10 nucleotides matching TRBD2. This CDR3 region has 15 residues. Germline V gene sequence: CDR1 SGHVS, CDR2 FNYEAQ. V was clipped by 3 bases and J by 5 bases; unmatched bases: 3. The CDR3 bases are TGTGCCAGCAGCTTTAGAGCGGGAGGGACCGGGGAGCTGTTTTTT. This gives the protein CASSFRAGGTGELFF.

V usage is TRBV7-2 and J usage is TRBJ2-3; 14 bases line up with TRBD2. In germline, CDR1 is SGHTA, CDR2 FQGNSA. V shed 3 bases and J 4 bases; nucleotides not matched to a gene: 12. The length of the CDR3 is 19 residues. The chain's CDR3 is CASSLIAGTSGRAADTQYF. CDR3 DNA: TGTGCCAGCAGCTTGATAGCCGGGACTAGCGGGAGAGCTGCAGATACGCAGTATTTT. The full variable domain, with the rest looked up from reference TRBV7-2 and TRBJ2-3, is GAGVSQSPSNKVTEKGKDVELRCDPISGHTALYWYRQSLGQGLEFLIYFQGNSAPDKSGLPSDRFSAERTGGSVSTLTIQRTQQEDSAVYLCASSLIAGTSGRAADTQYFGPGTRLTVL.

This clone was seen more than once but under ten times. This chain uses TRBV27 with TRBJ1-2; D possibly corresponds to TRBD1 (6 bases). Trimming took off 6 bases at V and 4 bases at J, with 12 bases between the two ends. The CDR3 contains 13 residues. The germline gives CDR1 MNHEY, CDR2 SMNVEV (reference sequence). For the CDR3, the DNA is TGTGCCAGCAGCCAGGGACACCTCTATGGCTACACCTTC. Its translation: CASSQGHLYGYTF.

This rearrangement joins TRBV7-2 to TRBJ2-1, with 13 bases matching TRBD2. Germline CDR1 reads SGHTA; CDR2 reads FQGNSA. The V gene end was trimmed by 0 bases and the J gene end by 6 bases; junction bases not matched to a gene: 5. This CDR3 is 17 amino acids long. CDR3 residues: CASSLAGLAGLFNEQFF. Here the CDR3 DNA reads TGTGCCAGCAGCTTAGCGGGACTAGCGGGGCTATTCAATGAGCAGTTCTTC.

The chain recombines TRBV5-4 with TRBJ1-2; D not resolved. V lost 4 bases and J lost 7, with 14 bases in between. This CDR3 comprises 13 residues. The germline V gene encodes CDR1 SGHNT and CDR2 YYREEE (reference sequence). CDR3 in amino acids: CASSPGGLSGYTF. As DNA, the CDR3 is TGTGCCAGCAGCCCCGGAGGGTTAAGTGGCTACACCTTC.

The chain combines TRBV4-3 with TRBJ2-1, with 8 bases that match TRBD1. The CDR3 covers 15 residues. Trimming took 2 bases from V and 7 from J; bases not matched to a gene: 7. The germline V gene encodes CDR1 LGHNA and CDR2 YSLEER. This CDR3 reads CASSQSWDRLNEQFF. The CDR3 bases are TGCGCCAGCAGCCAATCCTGGGACAGGTTAAATGAGCAGTTCTTC.

This clone occurred once. This chain links TRBV25-1 with TRBJ2-3, with a possible D match to TRBD1 (5 bases). Trimming stripped 4 bases from V and 0 bases from J, with 8 bases between. CDR1 MGHDK and CDR2 SYGVNS come from the germline V gene. This CDR3 has 14 residues. In DNA form, the CDR3 reads TGTGCCAGCAGTGTAGGGGTTAGCACAGATACGCAGTATTTT. Amino acids: CASSVGVSTDTQYF. Full variable domain (outside the CDR3, taken from reference TRBV25-1 and TRBJ2-3): EADIYQTPRYLVIGTGKKITLECSQTMGHDKMYWYQQDPGMELHLIHYSYGVNSTEKGDLSSESTVSRIRTEHFPLTLESARPSHTSQYLCASSVGVSTDTQYFGPGTRLTVL.

The chain combines TRBV18 with TRBJ2-3, with TRBD2 matching 10 bases. This CDR3 has 17 amino acids. The ends lost 3 bases at V and 1 base at J; junction bases unmatched: 7. Per the germline V gene, CDR1 is KGHSH and CDR2 is LQKENI. CDR3: CASSPASGGSGTDTQYF. In nucleotides, the CDR3 is TGTGCCAGCTCACCTGCTAGCGGGGGATCTGGCACAGATACGCAGTATTTT. The entire variable domain, with the rest obtained from reference TRBV18 and TRBJ2-3, is as follows: NAGVMQNPRHLVRRRGQEARLRCSPMKGHSHVYWYRQLPEEGLKFMVYLQKENIIDESGMPKERFSAEFPKEGPSILRIQQVVRGDSAAYFCASSPASGGSGTDTQYFGPGTRLTVL.

The chain joins TRBV5-4 to TRBJ2-3; 12 positions agree with TRBD2. V trimming: 1 base; J trimming: 6 bases; junction bases outside the gene matches: 6. This CDR3 is 16 amino acids long. Germline CDR1 SGHNT, CDR2 YYREEE (reference sequence). Here the CDR3 reads CASSLRLAGAQDTQYF. In nucleotides, the CDR3 is TGTGCCAGCAGCTTGAGACTAGCGGGAGCCCAGGATACGCAGTATTTT.

This chain links TRBV6-5 with TRBJ1-3; D gene uncertain. The CDR3 loop spans 14 amino acids. Germline CDR1 reads MNHEY; CDR2 reads SVGAGI. The V gene lost 5 bases and the J gene lost 2 bases, with 10 bases spanning the gap. In DNA, the CDR3 is TGTGCCAGCAGTCCGACAATCACTGGAAACACCATATATTTT. It translates to CASSPTITGNTIYF.

The chain joins TRBV7-2 to TRBJ2-3; 8 nucleotides match TRBD2. This CDR3 is built from 15 residues. Germline assignment: CDR1 SGHTA and CDR2 FQGNSA. With 5 bases clipped from V and 1 base from J, the junction kept 5 bases outside the gene matches. This chain's CDR3 is CASSPLTSGTDTQYF. CDR3 nucleotides: TGTGCCAGCAGCCCCTTGACTAGCGGCACAGATACGCAGTATTTT.

This clone was seen a handful of times. The genes are TRBV19 and TRBJ1-4, with D maybe TRBD1 (5 bases). This CDR3 comprises 11 residues. V lost 7 bases, J lost 8 bases, and 8 bases lay in between. Germline V gene sequence: CDR1 LNHDA, CDR2 SQIVND (reference sequence). CDR3 DNA: TGTGCCAGTAAATGGGGCGAAAAACTGTTTTTT. It specifies CASKWGEKLFF.

V usage is TRBV4-3 and J usage is TRBJ1-2; 7 nucleotides match TRBD1. The CDR3 is 18 residues long. Germline V lookup: CDR1 LGHNA, CDR2 YSLEER. Unmatched junction bases numbered 13, after V lost 1 base and J lost 2 bases. This CDR3 is CASSQGTGVGFTNYGYTF. CDR3 sequence (DNA): TGCGCCAGCAGCCAAGGGACAGGCGTCGGCTTTACCAACTATGGCTACACCTTC.

This clone was detected only once. The J gene is TRBJ1-1, the V gene TRBV20-1; maybe TRBD1 (6 bases). CDR3 size: 11 residues. Germline V CDR1 and CDR2: DFQATT, SNEGSKA (reference sequence). Trimming removed 5 bases at V and 7 bases at J, with 11 bases between. The CDR3 nucleotides are TGCAGTGCTGCGGACAGCCGTGAAGCTTTCTTT. Amino acids: CSAADSREAFF.

The CDR3 nucleotides read TGTGCCAGCAGTTCCCCATCGGGACAGGGTGCAACTAATGAAAAACTGTTTTTT. It encodes CASSSPSGQGATNEKLFF. The chain carries TRBV28 and TRBJ1-4; 9 nucleotides match TRBD1. After removal of 4 bases from V and 0 bases from J, the junction contained 9 bases not matched to a gene. From germline, CDR1 is MDHEN and CDR2 SYDVKM. The CDR3 contains 18 residues.

This clone is classed as medium-sized (0.01 to 0.1%). The chain employs TRBV5-6 and TRBJ2-5, with 7 positions matching TRBD2. V lost 2 bases and J lost 2; bases outside the gene matches: 3. Germline-derived CDR1 and CDR2 are SGHDT and YYEEEE. The CDR3 length is 14 residues. CDR3: CASSFASGQETQYF. The CDR3 nucleotides are TGTGCCAGCAGCTTCGCTAGCGGACAAGAGACCCAGTACTTC.

The chain recombines TRBV5-4 with TRBJ2-5; D not resolved. Trimming removed 4 bases from V and 5 bases from J, with 9 bases in between. There are 12 residues in the CDR3. CDR1 and CDR2 from the germline V gene are SGHNT and YYREEE (reference sequence). Written as DNA, the CDR3 is TGTGCCAGCAGCCTCCCACGGGAGACCCAGTACTTC. This sequence encodes CASSLPRETQYF.

The rearrangement uses TRBV19 and TRBJ1-5, with TRBD1 identical over 9 bases. This CDR3 is 13 amino acids long. With 6 bases clipped from V and 7 bases from J, the junction kept 4 bases outside the gene matches. CDR1 is LNHDA, CDR2 SQIVND, per germline (reference sequence). The CDR3 DNA follows: TGTGCCAGTAGCCAGGACAGGGGACAGCCCCAGCATTTT. Encoded protein: CASSQDRGQPQHF.

The chain couples TRBV6-1 to TRBJ1-2; D is undetermined. There are 11 residues in the CDR3. CDR1 and CDR2 (germline): MNHNS, SASEGT. Trimming took 3 bases from V and 7 from J, leaving 6 bases between them. CDR3 loop: CASSDAGGYTF. The CDR3 bases are TGTGCCAGCAGTGACGCCGGTGGCTACACCTTC.